The 16 T cell receptor beta chains listed next were all sequenced from one sample in a study of shared clonotypes between healthy human individuals. Here immunoSEQ multiplex PCR was the method, and the copy in TCRdb shows in-frame clones only, minus some. Of approximately 2.5 million clones listed, 93% were seen once; the top ten hold about 0.34%. The sample consisted of naive CD4+ T cells from PBMCs. Subset described: CD45RA+ positively selected. The origin of the receptors is a man in his late teens or twenties in good health. Some clones in this sample may be carry-over from other donors' samples.

The rearrangement links TRBV5-1 to TRBJ1-1; 11 bases map to TRBD1. This CDR3 has 15 residues. V shed 3 bases and J 4 bases; nucleotides not matched to a gene: 5. Germline CDR1 reads SGHRS; CDR2 reads YFSETQ. The CDR3 DNA sequence: TGCGCCAGCAGCTCGGACAGGGGGCTCTTCACTGAAGCTTTCTTT. Its translation is CASSSDRGLFTEAFF.

J is TRBJ2-3 and V is TRBV5-4; 13 bases fit TRBD2. CDR1 is SGHNT and CDR2 is YYREEE in the germline V gene (reference sequence). The V and J ends lost 4 bases and 2 bases, in that order; junction bases with no gene match: 4. CDR3 length equals 16 residues. This chain's CDR3 is CASSTGLAGFTDTQYF. CDR3 DNA sequence: TGTGCCAGCAGCACGGGACTAGCGGGATTCACAGATACGCAGTATTTT. The full variable domain, in which reference TRBV5-4 and TRBJ2-3 provide the parts outside the CDR3, is ETGVTQSPTHLIKTRGQQVTLRCSSQSGHNTVSWYQQALGQGPQFIFQYYREEENGRGNFPPRFSGLQFPNYSSELNVNALELDDSALYLCASSTGLAGFTDTQYFGPGTRLTVL.

This clone occurred once. V is TRBV6-4 and J is TRBJ2-3; TRBD1 is a possible D gene (5 bases). Germline V gene sequence: CDR1 MRHNA, CDR2 SNTAGT. The CDR3 length is 14 residues. V lost 6 bases and J lost 4, with 14 bases in between. The CDR3 protein is CASRDGVGADTQYF. The CDR3 nucleotides are TGTGCCAGCAGGGACGGAGTAGGGGCAGATACGCAGTATTTT.

A note on this clone: The sample contains more than one DNA sequence encoding this CDR3. V is TRBV18 and J is TRBJ2-1, with D possibly being TRBD1 (5 bases). Germline CDR1 is KGHSH and CDR2 is LQKENI. The CDR3 totals 13 residues. The ends were cut back, 2 bases at V and 5 bases at J, with 7 bases in the middle. Here the CDR3 reads CASSPSRDNEQFF. The CDR3 bases are TGTGCCAGCTCACCAAGCAGGGACAATGAGCAGTTCTTC.

The rearrangement uses TRBV19 and TRBJ2-7, with 12 nucleotides matching TRBD2. The CDR3 runs 17 residues. Germline CDR1 is LNHDA and CDR2 is SQIVND (reference sequence). The V gene end was trimmed by 2 bases and the J gene end by 4 bases; junction bases not matched to a gene: 9. The CDR3, as DNA: TGTGCCAGTAGTATATCCCGACTAGCGGGAGAAGGGTACGAGCAGTACTTC. Translating gives CASSISRLAGEGYEQYF.

The chain is built from TRBV5-6 and TRBJ2-1, with 9 bases matching TRBD2. Germline V gene data show CDR1 as SGHDT and CDR2 as YYEEEE. V shed 4 bases and J 7 bases; nucleotides not matched to a gene: 15. CDR3 length: 17 residues. CDR3 sequence reads: CASSLMGSGSNRNEQFF. DNA for the CDR3: TGTGCCAGCAGCCTCATGGGTAGCGGGAGTAATAGGAATGAGCAGTTCTTC. Combining the CDR3 with reference TRBV5-6 and TRBJ2-1 gives the whole variable domain DAGVTQSPTHLIKTRGQQVTLRCSPKSGHDTVSWYQQALGQGPQFIFQYYEEEERQRGNFPDRFSGHQFPNYSSELNVNALLLGDSALYLCASSLMGSGSNRNEQFFGPGTRLTVL.

V is TRBV4-2 and J is TRBJ2-4, with 9 bases lining up with TRBD1. The J segment lost 1 base and the V segment lost 1 base, leaving 2 bases of the junction unmatched. CDR3 length equals 16 residues. Germline V CDR1 and CDR2: LGHNA, YNFKEQ. CDR3 DNA sequence: TGTGCCAGCAGCCAAGGGACAGGGGAGGCCAAAAACATTCAGTACTTC. Encoded protein: CASSQGTGEAKNIQYF.

The chain uses TRBV7-3 and TRBJ2-1; 7 bases fit TRBD2. V was clipped by 6 bases and J by 8 bases; unmatched bases: 19. The CDR3 totals 17 residues. The germline V gene encodes CDR1 SGHTA and CDR2 FQGTGA. The CDR3 loop reads CASSPRGGIYPNHEQFF. CDR3 bases: TGTGCCAGCAGTCCAAGGGGAGGGATCTATCCCAATCATGAGCAGTTCTTC.

The rearrangement links TRBV9 to TRBJ2-3; D possibly corresponds to TRBD2 (5 bases). Trimming cost V 0 bases and J 1 base, with 12 bases left between them. CDR1 and CDR2 from the germline V gene are SGDLS and YYNGEE. This CDR3 comprises 16 residues. DNA for the CDR3: TGTGCCAGCAGCGTAGTACCGCTAGCAGGCACAGATACGCAGTATTTT. Amino acid sequence: CASSVVPLAGTDTQYF.

The chain combines TRBV6-6 with TRBJ2-7; weak D call: TRBD2 (7 bases). The CDR3 totals 16 residues. The germline gives CDR1 MNHNY, CDR2 SVGAGI (reference sequence). V dropped 5 bases and J dropped 4 bases, with 21 bases sitting between them. The CDR3 DNA sequence: TGTGCCAGCAGTGTACCGTGGGGGGGAGGGGGATACGAGCAGTACTTC. Residues: CASSVPWGGGGYEQYF.

This clone appeared a few times. This chain links TRBV5-1 with TRBJ1-1; D uncertain. There are 13 residues in the CDR3. V was trimmed by 3 bases and J by 12 bases, leaving 18 bases between them. Germline loops: CDR1 SGHRS, CDR2 YFSETQ. CDR3: CASSSLGDHGTFF. The CDR3 DNA reads as TGCGCCAGCAGCTCCCTAGGTGATCATGGAACTTTCTTT.

V and J are TRBV9 and TRBJ2-5, with D perhaps TRBD2 (6 bases). There are 16 residues in the CDR3. CDR1 is SGDLS, CDR2 YYNGEE, per germline. Trimming pared 0 bases from V and 0 bases from J, leaving 12 bases between. The CDR3 sequence: CASSVGGSGNQETQYF. CDR3 sequence (DNA): TGTGCCAGCAGCGTAGGAGGTAGCGGTAACCAAGAGACCCAGTACTTC.

This clone was detected only once. The chain uses TRBV5-6 and TRBJ2-1; tentatively, D is TRBD2 (6 bases). The V gene lost 2 bases and the J gene lost 1 base, with 19 bases spanning the gap. Looked up from germline, CDR1 is SGHDT and CDR2 is YYEEEE. The CDR3 loop spans 18 amino acids. This chain's CDR3 is CASSFGGHGGGSYNEQFF. DNA of the CDR3: TGTGCCAGCAGCTTTGGTGGTCACGGGGGAGGTTCCTACAATGAGCAGTTCTTC.

V gene TRBV7-2 combines with J gene TRBJ1-2, with TRBD1 matching over 7 bases. The junction had 15 bases not matched to a gene; V was cut back by 5 bases and J by 0 bases. The CDR3 covers 18 residues. Germline CDR1 reads SGHTA; CDR2 reads FQGNSA. The chain's CDR3 is CASSPGGSGARANYGYTF. The CDR3 region has the DNA TGTGCCAGCAGCCCAGGGGGTTCGGGGGCCAGAGCTAACTATGGCTACACCTTC. Full variable domain (missing parts from reference TRBV7-2 and TRBJ1-2): GAGVSQSPSNKVTEKGKDVELRCDPISGHTALYWYRQSLGQGLEFLIYFQGNSAPDKSGLPSDRFSAERTGGSVSTLTIQRTQQEDSAVYLCASSPGGSGARANYGYTFGSGTRLTVV.

This chain joins TRBV28 and TRBJ2-2; 7 bases match TRBD1. V was pared by 6 bases and J by 5 bases, with 15 bases of the junction left unmatched. Germline V CDR1 and CDR2: MDHEN, SYDVKM. The CDR3 spans 17 residues. Here the CDR3 DNA reads TGTGCCAGCAGAAGTCATACCGGGACAGCTCAGACCGGGGAGCTGTTTTTT. Translation: CASRSHTGTAQTGELFF.

This rearrangement joins TRBV19 to TRBJ2-7; TRBD1 is a possible D gene (7 bases). Germline V gene data show CDR1 as LNHDA and CDR2 as SQIVND (reference sequence). The V and J ends lost 4 bases and 3 bases respectively, with 16 bases between them. This CDR3 has 15 residues. The CDR3 sequence is CASSREANRGYEQYF. DNA of the CDR3: TGTGCCAGTAGTAGGGAGGCTAACAGGGGCTACGAGCAGTACTTC.